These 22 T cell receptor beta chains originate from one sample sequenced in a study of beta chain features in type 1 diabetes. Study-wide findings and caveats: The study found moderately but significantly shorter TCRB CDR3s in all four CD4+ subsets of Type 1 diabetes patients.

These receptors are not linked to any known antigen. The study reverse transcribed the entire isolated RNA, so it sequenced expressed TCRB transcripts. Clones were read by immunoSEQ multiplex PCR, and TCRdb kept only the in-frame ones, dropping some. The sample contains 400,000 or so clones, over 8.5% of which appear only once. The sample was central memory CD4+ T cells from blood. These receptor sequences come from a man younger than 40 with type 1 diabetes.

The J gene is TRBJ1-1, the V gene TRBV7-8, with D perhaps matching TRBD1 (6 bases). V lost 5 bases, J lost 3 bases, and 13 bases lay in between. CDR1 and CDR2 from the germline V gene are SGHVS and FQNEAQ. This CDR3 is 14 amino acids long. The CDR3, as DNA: TGTGCCAGCAGCACCCTTACAGGGCACACTGAAGCTTTCTTT. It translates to CASSTLTGHTEAFF.

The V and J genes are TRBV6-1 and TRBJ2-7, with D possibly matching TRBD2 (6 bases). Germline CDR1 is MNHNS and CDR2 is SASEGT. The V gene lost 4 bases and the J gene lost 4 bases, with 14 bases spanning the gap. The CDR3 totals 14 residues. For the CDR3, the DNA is TGTGCCAGCAGTGGTGCGGGAAGGGGTTACGAGCAGTACTTC. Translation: CASSGAGRGYEQYF.

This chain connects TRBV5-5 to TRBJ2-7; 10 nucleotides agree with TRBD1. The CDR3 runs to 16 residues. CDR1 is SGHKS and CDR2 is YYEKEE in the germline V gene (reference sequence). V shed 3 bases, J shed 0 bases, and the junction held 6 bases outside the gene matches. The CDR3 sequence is CASSYVTGGISYEQYF. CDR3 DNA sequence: TGTGCCAGCAGCTACGTGACAGGGGGCATCTCCTACGAGCAGTACTTC.

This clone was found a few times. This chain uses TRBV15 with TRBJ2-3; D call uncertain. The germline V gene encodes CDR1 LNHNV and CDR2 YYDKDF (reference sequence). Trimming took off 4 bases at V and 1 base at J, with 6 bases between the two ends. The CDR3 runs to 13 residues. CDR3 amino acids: CATSNTGTDTQYF. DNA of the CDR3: TGTGCCACCAGCAATACAGGCACAGATACGCAGTATTTT.

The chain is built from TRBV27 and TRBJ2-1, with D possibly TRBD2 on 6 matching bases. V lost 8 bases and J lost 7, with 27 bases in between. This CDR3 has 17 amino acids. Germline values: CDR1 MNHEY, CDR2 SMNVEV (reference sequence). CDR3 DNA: TGTGCCAGCGGAACCCCGAAAAGCGGGCAGACCCGGAATGAGCAGTTCTTC. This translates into CASGTPKSGQTRNEQFF.

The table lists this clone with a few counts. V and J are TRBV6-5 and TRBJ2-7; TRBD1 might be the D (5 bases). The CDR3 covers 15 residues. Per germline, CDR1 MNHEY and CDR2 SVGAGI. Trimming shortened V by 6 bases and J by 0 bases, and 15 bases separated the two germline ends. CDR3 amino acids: CASRPGSSNSYEQYF. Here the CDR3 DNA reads TGTGCCAGCAGACCAGGGTCCTCAAACTCCTACGAGCAGTACTTC.

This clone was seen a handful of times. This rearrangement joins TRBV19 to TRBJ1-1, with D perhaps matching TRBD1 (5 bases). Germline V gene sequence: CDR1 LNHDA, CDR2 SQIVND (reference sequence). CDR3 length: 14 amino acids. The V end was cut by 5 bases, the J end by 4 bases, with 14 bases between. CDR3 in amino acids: CASSLVGGSTEAFF. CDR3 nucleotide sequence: TGTGCCAGTAGTCTAGTGGGGGGAAGCACTGAAGCTTTCTTT.

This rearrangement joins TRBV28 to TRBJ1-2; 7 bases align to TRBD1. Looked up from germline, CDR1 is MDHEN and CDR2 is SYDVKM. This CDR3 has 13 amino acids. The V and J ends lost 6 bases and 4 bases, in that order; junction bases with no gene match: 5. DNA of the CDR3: TGTGCCAGCAGATCAGGACAGGCCTATGGCTACACCTTC. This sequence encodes CASRSGQAYGYTF.

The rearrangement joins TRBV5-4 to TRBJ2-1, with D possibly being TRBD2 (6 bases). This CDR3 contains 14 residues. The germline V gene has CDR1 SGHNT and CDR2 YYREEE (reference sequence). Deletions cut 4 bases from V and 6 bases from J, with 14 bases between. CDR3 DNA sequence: TGTGCCAGCAGCCTCCGGGACTTGCCCAATGAGCAGTTCTTC. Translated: CASSLRDLPNEQFF.

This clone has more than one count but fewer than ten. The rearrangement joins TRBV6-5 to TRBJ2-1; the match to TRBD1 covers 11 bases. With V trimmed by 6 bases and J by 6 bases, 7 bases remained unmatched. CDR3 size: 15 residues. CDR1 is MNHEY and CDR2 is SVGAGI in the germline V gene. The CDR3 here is CASRYTGTGGNEQFF. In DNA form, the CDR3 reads TGTGCCAGCAGATACACCGGGACAGGGGGCAATGAGCAGTTCTTC.

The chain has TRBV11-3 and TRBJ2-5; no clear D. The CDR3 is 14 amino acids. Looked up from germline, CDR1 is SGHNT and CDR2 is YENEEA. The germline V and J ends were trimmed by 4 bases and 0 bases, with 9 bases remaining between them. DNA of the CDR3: TGTGCCAGCAGCTACGACATGTACCAAGAGACCCAGTACTTC. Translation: CASSYDMYQETQYF.

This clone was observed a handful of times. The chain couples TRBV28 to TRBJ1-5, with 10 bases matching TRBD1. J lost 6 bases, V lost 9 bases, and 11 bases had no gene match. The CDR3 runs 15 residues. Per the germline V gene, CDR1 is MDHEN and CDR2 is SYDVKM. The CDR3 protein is CASAERQGAGQPQHF. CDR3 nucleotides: TGTGCCAGTGCCGAGCGACAGGGGGCGGGTCAGCCCCAGCATTTT.

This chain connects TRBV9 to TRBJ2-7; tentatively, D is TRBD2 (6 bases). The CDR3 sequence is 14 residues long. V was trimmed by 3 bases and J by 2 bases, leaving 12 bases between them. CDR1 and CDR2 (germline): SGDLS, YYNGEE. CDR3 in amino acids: CASSAGALAYEQYF. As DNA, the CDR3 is TGTGCCAGCAGCGCGGGAGCGTTAGCCTACGAGCAGTACTTC.

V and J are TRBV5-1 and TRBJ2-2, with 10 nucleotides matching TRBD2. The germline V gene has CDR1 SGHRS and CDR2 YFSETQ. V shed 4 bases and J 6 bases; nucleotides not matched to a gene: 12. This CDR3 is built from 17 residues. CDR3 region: CASSPLSGGSFAGELFF. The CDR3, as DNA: TGCGCCAGCAGCCCCCTTAGCGGGGGGTCCTTTGCCGGGGAGCTGTTTTTT.

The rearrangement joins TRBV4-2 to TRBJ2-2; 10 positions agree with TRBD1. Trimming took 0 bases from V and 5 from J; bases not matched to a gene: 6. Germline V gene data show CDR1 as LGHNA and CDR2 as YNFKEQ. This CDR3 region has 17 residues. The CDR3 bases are TGTGCCAGCAGCCAAGATCGGAGGACAGGGGGGACCGGGGAGCTGTTTTTT. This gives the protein CASSQDRRTGGTGELFF.

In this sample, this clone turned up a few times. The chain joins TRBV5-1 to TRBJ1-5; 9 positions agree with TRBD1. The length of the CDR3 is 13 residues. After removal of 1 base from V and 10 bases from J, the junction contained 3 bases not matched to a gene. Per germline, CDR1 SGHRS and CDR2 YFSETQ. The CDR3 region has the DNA TGCGCCAGCAGCTTGAGACAGGGGGGTCCCCAGCATTTT. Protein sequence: CASSLRQGGPQHF.

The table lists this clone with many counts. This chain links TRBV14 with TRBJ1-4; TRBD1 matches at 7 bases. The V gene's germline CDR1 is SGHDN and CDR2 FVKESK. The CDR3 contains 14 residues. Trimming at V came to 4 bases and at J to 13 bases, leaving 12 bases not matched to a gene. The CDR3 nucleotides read TGTGCCAGCAGCCTTCGGACAGGCGCGGAGAGACTGTTTTTT. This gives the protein CASSLRTGAERLFF.

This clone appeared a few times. The CDR3 sequence is CAISESPAGAGELFF. DNA of the CDR3: TGTGCCATCAGTGAGAGCCCAGCGGGAGCCGGGGAGCTGTTTTTT. The chain has TRBV10-3 and TRBJ2-2; 8 nucleotides match TRBD2. CDR1 and CDR2 (germline): ENHRY, SYGVKD. This CDR3 is built from 15 residues. The ends lost 2 bases at V and 6 bases at J; junction bases unmatched: 5.

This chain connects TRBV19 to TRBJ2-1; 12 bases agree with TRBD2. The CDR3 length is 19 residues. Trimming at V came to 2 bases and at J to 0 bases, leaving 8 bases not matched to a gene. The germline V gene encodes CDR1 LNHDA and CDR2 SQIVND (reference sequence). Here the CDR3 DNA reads TGTGCCAGTAGTATAACCGGGACTAGCGGGCCTAGCTCCTACAATGAGCAGTTCTTC. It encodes CASSITGTSGPSSYNEQFF.

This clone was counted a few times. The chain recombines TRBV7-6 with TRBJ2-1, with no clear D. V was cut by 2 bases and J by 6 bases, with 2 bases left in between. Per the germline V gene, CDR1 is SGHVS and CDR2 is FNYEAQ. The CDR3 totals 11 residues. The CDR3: CASSLFNEQFF. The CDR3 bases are TGTGCCAGCAGCTTATTCAATGAGCAGTTCTTC.

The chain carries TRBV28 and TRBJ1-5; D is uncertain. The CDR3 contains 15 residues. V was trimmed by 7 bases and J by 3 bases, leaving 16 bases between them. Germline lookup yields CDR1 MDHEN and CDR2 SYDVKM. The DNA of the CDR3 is TGTGCCAGCATCCCCCGTCGAAGCCCCAATCAGCCCCAGCATTTT. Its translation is CASIPRRSPNQPQHF. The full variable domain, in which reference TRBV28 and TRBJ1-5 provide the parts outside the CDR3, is DVKVTQSSRYLVKRTGEKVFLECVQDMDHENMFWYRQDPGLGLRLIYFSYDVKMKEKGDIPEGYSVSREKKERFSLILESASTNQTSMYLCASIPRRSPNQPQHFGDGTRLSIL.

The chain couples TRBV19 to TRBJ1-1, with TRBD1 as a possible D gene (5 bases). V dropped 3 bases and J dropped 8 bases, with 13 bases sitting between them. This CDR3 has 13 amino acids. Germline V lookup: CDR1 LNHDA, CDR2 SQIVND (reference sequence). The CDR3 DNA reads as TGTGCCAGTAGTATTTGGGGCGCCCGCGAAGCTTTCTTT. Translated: CASSIWGAREAFF.